This passage covers 20 T cell receptor beta chains from one sample sequenced in a study of blood T cell repertoires in COVID-19. Method: immunoSEQ multiplex PCR; TCRdb's copy keeps in-frame clones and lacks some. In the table there are 430,000 or so clones, 70% to 90% of which are singletons. The material sequenced was peripheral blood. The source is a man aged 18-30 years with COVID-19, enrolled during active disease.

The chain combines TRBV11-2 with TRBJ1-2; no clear D gene. Trimming took off 5 bases at V and 2 bases at J, with 12 bases between the two ends. CDR3 size: 14 residues. CDR1 and CDR2 from the germline V gene are SGHAT and FQNNGV. CDR3 DNA sequence: TGTGCCAGCAGCCAAATCCGGGAAAACTATGGCTACACCTTC. It specifies CASSQIRENYGYTF.

The gene calls are TRBV19 and TRBJ2-5, with 7 bases lining up with TRBD1. The ends lost 4 bases at V and 2 bases at J; junction bases unmatched: 7. Germline V gene lookup returns CDR1 LNHDA and CDR2 SQIVND (reference sequence). The CDR3 sequence is 15 residues long. This CDR3 is CASSKLGRGQETQYF. The CDR3 coding sequence is TGTGCCAGTAGTAAGCTGGGCAGGGGGCAAGAGACCCAGTACTTC.

The chain joins TRBV7-8 to TRBJ2-2; D is unclear. The ends were cut back, 5 bases at V and 5 bases at J, with 9 bases in the middle. The CDR3 has 13 amino acids. Germline V lookup: CDR1 SGHVS, CDR2 FQNEAQ. The CDR3 nucleotides read TGTGCCAGCAGCCTCCTAGGAACCGGGGAGCTGTTTTTT. Protein sequence: CASSLLGTGELFF.

DNA for the CDR3: TGTGCCAGCAGTTACTCGGACAGGGGGCAAGAGACCCAGTACTTC. This codes for CASSYSDRGQETQYF. J is TRBJ2-5 and V is TRBV6-5; 10 bases line up with TRBD1. The CDR3 contains 15 residues. V lost 0 bases and J lost 2; bases outside the gene matches: 0. CDR1 and CDR2 (germline): MNHEY, SVGAGI.

The V and J genes are TRBV29-1 and TRBJ1-1; tentative D call: TRBD1 (5 bases). The CDR3 length is 14 residues. V was pared by 3 bases and J by 1 base, with 12 bases between. CDR1 and CDR2 from the germline V gene are SQVTM and ANQGSEA. CDR3 nucleotide sequence: TGCAGCGTTGAGCGGAGACAGAGGAACACTGAAGCTTTCTTT. This sequence encodes CSVERRQRNTEAFF.

This clone was recorded once. The chain joins TRBV11-3 to TRBJ2-7, with D possibly TRBD1 on 6 matching bases. Germline loops: CDR1 SGHNT, CDR2 YENEEA. The CDR3 spans 14 residues. V was shortened by 4 bases and J by 5 bases, with 15 bases between the two germline ends. CDR3 DNA: TGTGCCAGCAGCTCGGACCTCAGGGGCCACGAGCAGTACTTC. It translates to CASSSDLRGHEQYF.

V is TRBV6-1 and J is TRBJ2-1; maybe TRBD2 (5 bases). The V and J ends lost 2 bases and 6 bases respectively, with 14 bases between them. CDR3 length: 15 amino acids. From germline, CDR1 is MNHNS and CDR2 SASEGT. The CDR3 sequence is CASSELRLASNEQFF. The CDR3 bases are TGTGCCAGCAGTGAATTGCGGCTAGCCAGCAATGAGCAGTTCTTC.

With regard to this clone: This specimen includes other DNA sequences encoding the same CDR3. This rearrangement joins TRBV2 to TRBJ1-5, with TRBD1 as a possible D gene (5 bases). Looked up from germline, CDR1 is SNHLY and CDR2 is FYNNEI. Deletions cut 6 bases from V and 4 bases from J, with 13 bases between. CDR3 length equals 14 residues. The CDR3 spells CASRADSSNQPQHF. CDR3 in DNA: TGTGCCAGCAGGGCTGACAGCAGTAATCAGCCCCAGCATTTT.

This chain connects TRBV7-9 to TRBJ1-2, with TRBD1 identical over 8 bases. The CDR3 is 14 amino acids. V lost 5 bases to trimming and J lost 4 bases; unmatched junction nucleotides: 6. Germline values: CDR1 SEHNR, CDR2 FQNEAQ (reference sequence). The DNA for the CDR3 is TGTGCCAGCAGCGGAGGGACAGGTGGCTATGGCTACACCTTC. Protein: CASSGGTGGYGYTF.

This clone was counted only a few times. The chain joins TRBV7-8 to TRBJ2-7; 9 bases are a match to TRBD2. V was clipped by 5 bases and J by 3 bases; unmatched bases: 5. This CDR3 region has 14 residues. Germline CDR1 is SGHVS and CDR2 is FQNEAQ. The DNA of the CDR3 is TGTGCCAGCAGCGTAAGCGGGGGGAACTACGAGCAGTACTTC. Translated: CASSVSGGNYEQYF.

This clone was counted once. This chain joins TRBV19 and TRBJ1-1; D is unclear. CDR3 length: 13 amino acids. Between the trimmed V and J ends, which lost 10 bases and 1 base, there was a span of 13 bases. The germline gives CDR1 LNHDA, CDR2 SQIVND (reference sequence). DNA for the CDR3: TGTGCCACTCGCCGGGAGGGGAACACTGAAGCTTTCTTT. Its translation is CATRREGNTEAFF.

The chain couples TRBV5-1 to TRBJ2-5; the match to TRBD2 covers 9 bases. Losses at the gene ends were 0 bases for V and 1 base for J; bases not matched to a gene: 1. Looked up from germline, CDR1 is SGHRS and CDR2 is YFSETQ. The CDR3 spans 15 residues. CDR3 sequence reads: CASSLVSGGQETQYF. DNA of the CDR3: TGCGCCAGCAGCTTGGTTAGCGGGGGCCAAGAGACCCAGTACTTC.

This chain joins TRBV2 and TRBJ2-2; 8 bases map to TRBD1. Trimming at V came to 3 bases and at J to 5 bases, leaving 5 bases not matched to a gene. Germline V gives CDR1 SNHLY, CDR2 FYNNEI. The CDR3 is 15 residues long. This CDR3 is CASSDDRGGTGELFF. The DNA for the CDR3 is TGTGCCAGCAGTGATGACAGGGGCGGGACCGGGGAGCTGTTTTTT.

V and J are TRBV15 and TRBJ1-5, with unresolved D. Germline values: CDR1 LNHNV, CDR2 YYDKDF (reference sequence). The CDR3 has 15 amino acids. The V gene lost 2 bases and the J gene lost 0 bases, with 8 bases spanning the gap. The CDR3 region is CATSRNGNSNQPQHF. In DNA form, the CDR3 reads TGTGCCACCAGCAGAAACGGTAATAGCAATCAGCCCCAGCATTTT. Supplemented by reference TRBV15 and TRBJ1-5, the full variable domain reads DAMVIQNPRYQVTQFGKPVTLSCSQTLNHNVMYWYQQKSSQAPKLLFHYYDKDFNNEADTPDNFQSRRPNTSFCFLDIRSPGLGDTAMYLCATSRNGNSNQPQHFGDGTRLSIL.

The chain recombines TRBV21-1 with TRBJ2-3; TRBD1 is the table's D call, not checked against the DNA. TRBV21-1 counts as a pseudogene. This CDR3 spans 18 amino acids. CDR3 loop: CASIVRGVSSTNCDTQYF. The CDR3 DNA reads TGTGCCAGCATTGTCAGGGGAGTCTCCTCTACTAATTGTGATACGCAGTATTTT.

This clone has only one observation. The CDR3 DNA follows: TGTGCCAGCAGCTTAGGTAGGGGTCAAGAGACCCAGTACTTC. Residues: CASSLGRGQETQYF. The genes are TRBV7-9 and TRBJ2-5; tentative D call: TRBD1 (5 bases). The V end lost 1 base, the J end lost 2 bases, and 8 bases lay between the germline ends. The germline V gene encodes CDR1 SEHNR and CDR2 FQNEAQ (reference sequence). The CDR3 has 14 residues.

The gene calls are TRBV9 and TRBJ2-3, with D perhaps TRBD2 (5 bases). The V end was cut by 0 bases, the J end by 0 bases, with 8 bases between. Germline CDR1 is SGDLS and CDR2 is YYNGEE. The CDR3 is made up of 15 amino acids. CDR3 loop: CASSVVPGSTDTQYF. The CDR3 DNA is TGTGCCAGCAGCGTAGTGCCGGGGAGCACAGATACGCAGTATTTT.

J is TRBJ2-7 and V is TRBV28, with a weak D call TRBD2 (5 bases). Germline lookup yields CDR1 MDHEN and CDR2 SYDVKM. This CDR3 has 16 amino acids. V lost 6 bases and J 7 bases, leaving 25 bases between the germline ends. The DNA of the CDR3 is TGTGCCAGCAGAAATAAGCGGATTAGGATTTCTGATGAGCAGTACTTC. Its translation is CASRNKRIRISDEQYF. The full variable domain, completed using reference TRBV28 and TRBJ2-7, is DVKVTQSSRYLVKRTGEKVFLECVQDMDHENMFWYRQDPGLGLRLIYFSYDVKMKEKGDIPEGYSVSREKKERFSLILESASTNQTSMYLCASRNKRIRISDEQYFGPGTRLTVT.

The CDR3 sequence is CASSYSIPRADQPQHF. CDR3 DNA: TGTGCCAGCAGTTACTCGATTCCCAGGGCCGATCAGCCCCAGCATTTT. The chain employs TRBV6-5 and TRBJ1-5; TRBD1 is a possible D gene (5 bases). V lost 0 bases and J lost 5, with 14 bases in between. The germline CDR1 and CDR2 sequences are MNHEY and SVGAGI. This CDR3 spans 16 amino acids.

This chain links TRBV7-9 with TRBJ2-1, with 7 bases fitting TRBD1. Germline lookup yields CDR1 SEHNR and CDR2 FQNEAQ (reference sequence). The CDR3 has 12 residues. Trimming took 4 bases from V and 8 from J; bases not matched to a gene: 2. The CDR3 region is CASSSTGDEQFF. The CDR3 bases are TGTGCCAGCAGCTCCACAGGGGATGAGCAGTTCTTC.